The 6 T cell receptor beta chains in this list originate from one sample, sequenced in a study of response to subunit inactivated influenza vaccine. MiXCR was run by TCRdb on the RT-PCR reads, yielding one entry per CDR3 protein. This sample has 600,000 to 700,000 distinct CDR3 sequences; 14% occur once, and the top ten carry less than 9%. The sequencing used PBMCs from blood, collected less than 15 days before vaccination. These receptors were obtained from a man aged 45 to 65 who received an inactivated influenza vaccine.

The chain is built from TRBV15 and TRBJ2-7; 8 positions match TRBD1. Trimming cost V 0 bases and J 5 bases; bases outside gene matches: 9. This CDR3 spans 16 amino acids. In germline, CDR1 is LNHNV, CDR2 YYDKDF (reference sequence). DNA of the CDR3: TGTGCCACCAGCAGAGAATTGACAGGGGTTCTCGACGAGCAGTACTTC. Its protein is CATSRELTGVLDEQYF.

At least ten counts were recorded for this clonotype. The rearrangement joins TRBV29-1 to TRBJ2-2; 9 bases fit TRBD1. Germline V lookup: CDR1 SQVTM, CDR2 ANQGSEA. V was clipped by 6 bases and J by 5 bases; unmatched bases: 4. This CDR3 is built from 13 residues. The CDR3 region has the DNA TGCAGCGTAGCCGGACAGGGGACCGGGGAGCTGTTTTTT. Its protein is CSVAGQGTGELFF.

The chain employs TRBV7-9 and TRBJ2-7, with D unclear. Germline CDR1 and CDR2: SEHNR and FQNEAQ (reference sequence). The V end was cut by 4 bases, the J end by 6 bases, with 16 bases between. The CDR3 totals 14 residues. CDR3 protein: CASSSPWGFGEQYF. In nucleotides, the CDR3 is TGTGCCAGCAGCTCCCCATGGGGTTTCGGCGAGCAGTACTTC.

This chain joins TRBV4-3 and TRBJ2-3; 7 bases fit TRBD2. The germline V gene encodes CDR1 LGHNA and CDR2 YSLEER. The J segment lost 0 bases and the V segment lost 2 bases, leaving 17 bases of the junction unmatched. This CDR3 spans 20 amino acids. DNA of the CDR3: TGCGCCAGCAGCCAATTCTTTGGCCAGCCCGAGCGGGGAAGCACAGATACGCAGTATTTT. Encoded protein: CASSQFFGQPERGSTDTQYF.

In this sample, this clonotype turned up many times. V usage is TRBV5-1 and J usage is TRBJ2-3; a weak D match, TRBD1 (6 bases). The CDR3 has 15 amino acids. V was pared by 6 bases and J by 3 bases, with 17 bases between. CDR1 and CDR2 from the germline V gene are SGHRS and YFSETQ. CDR3 DNA sequence: TGCGCCAGCAAAACGGGACATAGCAATACAGATACGCAGTATTTT. Translated: CASKTGHSNTDTQYF.

As DNA, the CDR3 is TGCAGTGCTGGGACACCGTTAAACACCGGGGAGCTGTTTTTT. Amino acid sequence: CSAGTPLNTGELFF. The chain combines TRBV20-1 with TRBJ2-2; D may be TRBD1 (6 bases). This CDR3 comprises 14 residues. Germline-derived CDR1 and CDR2 are DFQATT and SNEGSKA (reference sequence). Trimming removed 5 bases from V and 2 bases from J, with 12 bases in between.